Below are 15 T cell receptor beta chains sequenced from a single sample in a study of T cell responses to AZD1222 COVID-19 vaccine. This table comes from immunoSEQ multiplex PCR, and its TCRdb copy is limited to in-frame clones, with some not included. The sample has some 60,000 clones; about three quarters are singletons. The sample here was peripheral blood, taken 28 days after the second AZD1222 dose. The source is an adult who received the AZD1222 COVID-19 vaccine.

The gene calls are TRBV7-8 and TRBJ1-3; possible D gene TRBD1, 5 bases. The CDR3 is 18 amino acids. V lost 0 bases, J lost 3 bases, and 18 bases lay in between. In germline, CDR1 is SGHVS, CDR2 FQNEAQ. CDR3 residues: CASSLAPSGGFYGNTIYF. DNA for the CDR3: TGTGCCAGCAGCTTAGCGCCATCCGGGGGATTTTATGGAAACACCATATATTTT.

This clone occurred a few times. The gene calls are TRBV29-1 and TRBJ2-3, with D perhaps TRBD2 (5 bases). There are 14 residues in the CDR3. From germline, CDR1 is SQVTM and CDR2 ANQGSEA. V dropped 0 bases and J dropped 3 bases, with 10 bases sitting between them. The CDR3 loop is CSVEDISGTDTQYF. The DNA of the CDR3 is TGCAGCGTTGAAGATATATCGGGGACAGATACGCAGTATTTT.

About this clone itself: This CDR3 is also generated by other DNA sequences in the sample. The rearrangement joins TRBV3-1 (or the pseudogene TRBV3-2) to TRBJ2-5; D uncertain. In germline, CDR1 is LGHDT, CDR2 YNNKEL (reference sequence). The CDR3 contains 12 residues. V was cut by 0 bases and J by 4 bases, with 3 bases left in between. The CDR3, as DNA: TGTGCCAGCAGCCAAGAAAGAGAGACCCAGTACTTC. Protein: CASSQERETQYF.

The chain couples TRBV4-1 to TRBJ2-4, with 8 positions matching TRBD1. Trimming cost V 6 bases and J 6 bases; bases outside gene matches: 10. This CDR3 comprises 15 residues. CDR1 and CDR2 from the germline V gene are MGHRA and YSYEKL. The CDR3 region is CASRLQDRGGNIQYF. The DNA of the CDR3 is TGCGCCAGCAGGCTGCAAGACAGGGGAGGAAACATTCAGTACTTC.

The J gene is TRBJ2-7, the V gene TRBV6-6; TRBD1 matches at 7 bases. V lost 0 bases, J lost 0 bases, and 5 bases stayed unmatched. This CDR3 is 16 amino acids long. Germline CDR1 MNHNY, CDR2 SVGAGI (reference sequence). CDR3 nucleotide sequence: TGTGCCAGCAGTTACTCGGAGGCAGGGGGCTCCTACGAGCAGTACTTC. Protein product: CASSYSEAGGSYEQYF.

The chain is built from TRBV10-2 and TRBJ1-5; perhaps TRBD1 as D (6 bases). This CDR3 region has 13 residues. In germline, CDR1 is WSHSY, CDR2 SAAADI. The germline V and J ends were trimmed by 7 bases and 6 bases, with 13 bases remaining between them. The CDR3 here is CASTLQGGQPQHF. The CDR3 region has the DNA TGCGCCAGCACCCTACAGGGAGGTCAGCCCCAGCATTTT.

The chain combines TRBV19 with TRBJ2-7, with D tentatively TRBD2 (5 bases). V lost 5 bases to trimming and J lost 6 bases, with 17 bases between them. The germline V gene has CDR1 LNHDA and CDR2 SQIVND (reference sequence). The CDR3 has 14 amino acids. CDR3 protein: CASSPLPEGVEQYF. As DNA, the CDR3 is TGTGCCAGTAGTCCACTCCCCGAGGGAGTCGAGCAGTACTTC.

This chain links TRBV6-1 with TRBJ2-5; the D is unclear. The CDR3 is 11 residues long. Per the germline V gene, CDR1 is MNHNS and CDR2 is SASEGT. The V end lost 1 base, the J end lost 12 bases, and 9 bases lay between the germline ends. The CDR3 here is CASSEVTEKYF. DNA of the CDR3: TGTGCCAGCAGTGAAGTAACAGAAAAGTACTTC.

This clone qualifies as medium-sized. The chain joins TRBV19 to TRBJ2-2; TRBD2 agrees at 15 bases. From germline, CDR1 is LNHDA and CDR2 SQIVND (reference sequence). This CDR3 comprises 17 residues. With 10 bases clipped from V and 3 bases from J, the junction kept 9 bases outside the gene matches. The CDR3 protein is CATYHGTSGGYTGELFF. Written as DNA, the CDR3 is TGTGCCACCTACCACGGGACTAGCGGGGGGTACACCGGGGAGCTGTTTTTT.

The rearrangement links TRBV28 to TRBJ1-2; D gene uncertain. There are 12 residues in the CDR3. Trimming left V 5 bases short and J 1 base short, with 5 bases between. The germline gives CDR1 MDHEN, CDR2 SYDVKM. The chain's CDR3 is CASSQDNYGYTF. The DNA for the CDR3 is TGTGCCAGCAGTCAGGATAACTATGGCTACACCTTC.

The chain combines TRBV10-3 with TRBJ2-1; the match to TRBD2 covers 16 bases. J was trimmed by 6 bases and V by 3 bases; bases with no gene match: 5. Germline V gene data show CDR1 as ENHRY and CDR2 as SYGVKD. CDR3 length: 17 residues. CDR3 in DNA: TGTGCCATCAGTGACCCGGGACTAGCGGGGGGGAGCAATGAGCAGTTCTTC. Translated: CAISDPGLAGGSNEQFF.

The chain has TRBV28 and TRBJ1-2, with D tentatively TRBD1 (5 bases). The V gene's germline CDR1 is MDHEN and CDR2 SYDVKM. The CDR3 contains 13 residues. V lost 6 bases and J lost 1, with 9 bases in between. CDR3 region: CASRGHNNYGYTF. CDR3 nucleotides: TGTGCCAGCAGGGGGCACAATAACTATGGCTACACCTTC.

The chain is built from TRBV30 and TRBJ1-2, with TRBD1 matching over 9 bases. V trimming: 5 bases; J trimming: 5 bases; junction bases outside the gene matches: 3. The CDR3 covers 12 residues. Germline CDR1 is GTSNPN and CDR2 is SVGIG (reference sequence). DNA of the CDR3: TGTGCCTGGGGAGGGACAGGGTATGGCTACACCTTC. Translating gives CAWGGTGYGYTF.

This clone showed up just a few times. V usage is TRBV5-1 and J usage is TRBJ1-6; TRBD1 is a possible D gene (5 bases). Per the germline V gene, CDR1 is SGHRS and CDR2 is YFSETQ. This CDR3 has 15 residues. V was pared by 5 bases and J by 8 bases, with 17 bases between. CDR3 sequence reads: CASSRTGGLDSPLHF. The CDR3, as DNA: TGCGCCAGCAGTAGGACGGGGGGTTTGGATTCACCCCTCCACTTT.

This chain uses TRBV6-5 with TRBJ2-3, with D uncertain. V shed 6 bases and J shed 6 bases, with 10 bases lying between them. Germline values: CDR1 MNHEY, CDR2 SVGAGI. CDR3 length: 12 amino acids. Written as DNA, the CDR3 is TGTGCCAGCAGCTCAGCCTCCGATACGCAGTATTTT. The encoded protein is CASSSASDTQYF.